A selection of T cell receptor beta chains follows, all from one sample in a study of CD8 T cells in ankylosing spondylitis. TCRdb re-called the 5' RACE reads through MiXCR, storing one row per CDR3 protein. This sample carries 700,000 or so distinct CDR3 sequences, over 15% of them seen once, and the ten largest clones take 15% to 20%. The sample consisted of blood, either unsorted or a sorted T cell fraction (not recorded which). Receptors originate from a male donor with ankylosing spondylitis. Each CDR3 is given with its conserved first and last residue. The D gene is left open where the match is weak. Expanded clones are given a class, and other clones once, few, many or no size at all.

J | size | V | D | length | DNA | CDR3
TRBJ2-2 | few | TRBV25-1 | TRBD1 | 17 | TGTGCCAGCAGTGAACCCGCGAAGGGGGCTTTCACCGGGGAGCTGTTTTTT | CASSEPAKGAFTGELFF
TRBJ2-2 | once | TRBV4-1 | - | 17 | TGCGCCAGCAGCCAAGTTAGCGGAGGCCCGAACACCGGGGAGCTGTTTTTT | CASSQVSGGPNTGELFF
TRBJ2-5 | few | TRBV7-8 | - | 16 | TGTGCCAGCAGCTTAGATTATAGTACACAGGGCGAGACCCAGTACTTC | CASSLDYSTQGETQYF
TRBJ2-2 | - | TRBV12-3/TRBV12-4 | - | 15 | TGTGCCAGCAGTTTAAGCCCCAGGGGCACCGGGGAGCTGTTTTTT | CASSLSPRGTGELFF
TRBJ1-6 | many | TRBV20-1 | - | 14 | TGCAGTGCTAGAGTTGGGACCAGGAATTCACCCCTCCACTTT | CSARVGTRNSPLHF
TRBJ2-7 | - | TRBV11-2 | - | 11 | TGTGCCAGCACTCTCTCGGGCCCACAGTACTTC | CASTLSGPQYF
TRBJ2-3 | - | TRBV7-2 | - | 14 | TGTGCCAGCAGCTTAGTCTTTGGACCAGATACGCAGTATTTT | CASSLVFGPDTQYF
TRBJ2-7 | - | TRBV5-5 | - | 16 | TGTGCCAGCAGCTTGACTTTGGGACAGCTGGGAGGCGAGCAGTACTTC | CASSLTLGQLGGEQYF
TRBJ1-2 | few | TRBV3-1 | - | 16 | TGTGCCAGCAGCCAAGATGGGGGGCTCGCGGCCCATGGCTACACCTTC | CASSQDGGLAAHGYTF
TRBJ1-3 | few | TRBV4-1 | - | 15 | TGCGCCAGCAGCCAATACGGAATTACTGGAAACACCATATATTTT | CASSQYGITGNTIYF
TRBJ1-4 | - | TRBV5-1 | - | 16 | TGCGCCAGCAGCATAGGGACGACAGTTAGTAATGAAAAACTGTTTTTT | CASSIGTTVSNEKLFF
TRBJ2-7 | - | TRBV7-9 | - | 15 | TGTGCCAGCAGCCTAGAATCGGGACTTAGCTACGAGCAGTACTTC | CASSLESGLSYEQYF
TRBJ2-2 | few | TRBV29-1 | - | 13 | TGCAGCGCGGACAGTCCGAACACCGGGGAGCTGTTTTTT | CSADSPNTGELFF
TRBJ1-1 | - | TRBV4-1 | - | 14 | TGCGCCAGCAGCCAAACGGGACGGAACACTGAAGCTTTCTTT | CASSQTGRNTEAFF
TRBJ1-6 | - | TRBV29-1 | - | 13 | TGCAGCTTCATCGATGATTATAATTCACCCCTCCACTTT | CSFIDDYNSPLHF
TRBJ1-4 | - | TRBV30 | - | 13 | TGTGCCTGGAGTTTGATGCGCAATGAAAAACTGTTTTTT | CAWSLMRNEKLFF
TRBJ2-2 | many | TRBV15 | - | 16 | TGTGCCACCAGCAGAGAGGGTGGGCATATCACCGGGGAGCTGTTTTTT | CATSREGGHITGELFF
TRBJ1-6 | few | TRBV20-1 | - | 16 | TGCAGTGCTAGAGATGGAGCGCTATCCTATAATTCACCCCTCCACTTT | CSARDGALSYNSPLHF
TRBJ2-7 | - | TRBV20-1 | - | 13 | TGCAGTTTTCGTCCAGCGGCCCCATTCGAGCAGTACTTC | CSFRPAAPFEQYF
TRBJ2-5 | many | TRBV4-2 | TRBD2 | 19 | TGTGCCAGCAGCAACGGACCTGGGACTAGCGGAGCCCGGGGGGAGACCCAGTACTTC | CASSNGPGTSGARGETQYF